Included here is one TCR beta chain sequence, with context. The antigen is undetermined. This CDR3 spans 14 amino acids. Germline values: CDR1 SGHRS, CDR2 YFSETQ. The germline V and J ends were trimmed by 0 bases and 5 bases, with 10 bases remaining between them. The data are from a study of cytomegalovirus exposure and HLA in healthy donors. Whole-study findings and limits: Under in vitro conditions, a few CMV-associated chains were confirmed as specific for CMV antigens. The authors enumerated 150 to 200 TCR beta chains as linked to cytomegalovirus.

The assay was immunoSEQ multiplex PCR, and TCRdb's table has in-frame clones only and misses some. The sample includes fewer than 150,000 clones, about nine tenths of them seen just once. The source is a man aged 18 to 29 in good health and CMV-seropositive. Material for sequencing was PBMCs. The chain is built from TRBV5-1 and TRBJ2-3; weak D call: TRBD1 (6 bases). Here the CDR3 DNA reads TGCGCCAGCAGCTTGGCAGGGGCCCTAGATACGCAGTATTTT. This gives the protein CASSLAGALDTQYF.